These 21 T cell receptor beta chains share one sample of origin, sequenced in a study of blood T cell repertoires in COVID-19. Generated by immunoSEQ multiplex PCR, the TCRdb table keeps only in-frame clones and is missing some. Counted here are about 240,000 clones, around nine tenths occurring once; the ten biggest clones make up just under 1%. Sequenced input: peripheral blood. Every receptor here comes from a woman in her thirties or forties who had recovered from COVID-19.

A word on this clone: At one of its ends the junction is not consistent with the germline gene, which may arise from a read error. The chain links TRBV27 to TRBJ1-2; D ambiguous. Germline V lookup: CDR1 MNHEY, CDR2 SMNVEV (reference sequence). This CDR3 region has 13 residues. The CDR3 DNA sequence: TGTGCCAGCAGTTTATTGGCGATTGGGCCGTACGCGTTC. Amino acids: CASSLLAIGPYAF.

V usage is TRBV30 and J usage is TRBJ2-2; TRBD1 aligns across 7 bases. Per germline, CDR1 GTSNPN and CDR2 SVGIG (reference sequence). The length of the CDR3 is 15 residues. V lost 1 base, J lost 6 bases, and 8 bases stayed unmatched. CDR3 sequence reads: CAWSGLDRPPGELFF. The CDR3 DNA is TGTGCCTGGAGTGGCTTGGACAGGCCCCCCGGGGAGCTGTTTTTT.

A few counts support this clone. CDR3 DNA sequence: TGTGCCACCAGCGCAAGACAGGGGGCGCGGAGCAATCAGCCCCAGCATTTT. Amino acids: CATSARQGARSNQPQHF. V gene TRBV15 combines with J gene TRBJ1-5; 10 bases line up with TRBD1. V lost 5 bases, J lost 1 base, and 8 bases stayed unmatched. The CDR3 extends over 17 amino acids. The germline gives CDR1 LNHNV, CDR2 YYDKDF (reference sequence).

This clone was counted a few times. The chain joins TRBV18 to TRBJ1-2; 12 nucleotides match TRBD1. Looked up from germline, CDR1 is KGHSH and CDR2 is LQKENI. V shed 3 bases and J 8 bases; nucleotides not matched to a gene: 4. The length of the CDR3 is 14 residues. CDR3 DNA sequence: TGTGCCAGCTCACCGGGACAGGGGGCCTTGGGCTACACCTTC. Its protein product is CASSPGQGALGYTF.

The V and J genes are TRBV10-3 and TRBJ1-6; unclear D gene. V was pared by 5 bases and J by 10 bases, with 12 bases between. Germline assignment: CDR1 ENHRY and CDR2 SYGVKD. CDR3 length: 13 residues. CDR3 amino acids: CAISPGWVSPLHF. In nucleotides, the CDR3 is TGTGCCATCAGTCCCGGGTGGGTATCACCCCTCCACTTT.

This clone has only a few counts. The J gene is TRBJ1-5, the V gene TRBV27; 8 nucleotides line up with TRBD1. V was pared by 7 bases and J by 7 bases, with 9 bases of the junction left unmatched. The CDR3 extends over 14 amino acids. Germline CDR1 is MNHEY and CDR2 is SMNVEV (reference sequence). Here the CDR3 DNA reads TGTGCCAGCACCCCAGGGGGCCTAGGGCAGCCCCAGCATTTT. It is translated as CASTPGGLGQPQHF.

The V and J genes are TRBV15 and TRBJ2-1; D might be TRBD2 (5 bases). The V and J ends lost 5 bases and 7 bases respectively, with 18 bases between them. Germline CDR1 reads LNHNV; CDR2 reads YYDKDF (reference sequence). The CDR3 sequence is 15 residues long. Here the CDR3 DNA reads TGTGCCACCAGCCCGCACCTCGTGACGGGGAATGAGCAGTTCTTC. It translates to CATSPHLVTGNEQFF. Supplemented by reference TRBV15 and TRBJ2-1, the full variable domain reads DAMVIQNPRYQVTQFGKPVTLSCSQTLNHNVMYWYQQKSSQAPKLLFHYYDKDFNNEADTPDNFQSRRPNTSFCFLDIRSPGLGDTAMYLCATSPHLVTGNEQFFGPGTRLTVL.

This sequence joins TRBV7-6 and TRBJ2-7, with TRBD2 identical over 8 bases. Germline loops: CDR1 SGHVS, CDR2 FNYEAQ. The CDR3 loop spans 15 amino acids. The V gene end was trimmed by 1 base and the J gene end by 3 bases; junction bases not matched to a gene: 5. The CDR3 reads CASSLGGLAGYEQYF. CDR3 DNA sequence: TGTGCCAGCAGCTTAGGCGGTCTAGCGGGCTACGAGCAGTACTTC.

This clone has more than one count but fewer than ten. V is TRBV2 and J is TRBJ1-5, with a tentative D call TRBD1 (5 bases). The CDR3 is 16 residues long. Germline V gene sequence: CDR1 SNHLY, CDR2 FYNNEI. V gave up 6 bases and J gave up 1 base, with 16 bases separating them. CDR3 in amino acids: CASSLSPTGSNQPQHF. The CDR3 coding sequence is TGTGCCAGCAGCCTGAGCCCAACAGGAAGCAATCAGCCCCAGCATTTT.

The chain employs TRBV15 and TRBJ2-7, with 7 bases fitting TRBD2. This CDR3 contains 15 residues. Unmatched junction bases numbered 9, after V lost 3 bases and J lost 4 bases. Germline V gene data show CDR1 as LNHNV and CDR2 as YYDKDF (reference sequence). The CDR3 coding sequence is TGTGCCACCAGCAGGGGGTCCGGCGGGGGTTACGAGCAGTACTTC. Its protein product is CATSRGSGGGYEQYF.

The rearrangement uses TRBV24-1 and TRBJ2-1; 10 nucleotides align to TRBD2. The CDR3 length is 17 residues. V shed 2 bases and J 6 bases; nucleotides not matched to a gene: 9. CDR1 is KGHDR and CDR2 is SFDVKD in the germline V gene. The CDR3 reads CATSDWGLATPGNEQFF. In DNA, the CDR3 is TGTGCCACCAGTGATTGGGGACTAGCGACCCCGGGCAATGAGCAGTTCTTC.

The CDR3 sequence: CSVESANVRTQYF. CDR3 nucleotide sequence: TGCAGCGTTGAAAGCGCTAATGTGAGGACCCAGTACTTC. The chain combines TRBV29-1 with TRBJ2-5; D is unclear. With 2 bases removed from V and 7 bases from J, the gap between germline ends came to 14 bases. Per the germline V gene, CDR1 is SQVTM and CDR2 is ANQGSEA. This CDR3 contains 13 residues. Together with reference TRBV29-1 and TRBJ2-5, the CDR3 gives the full variable domain: SAVISQKPSRDICQRGTSLTIQCQVDSQVTMMFWYRQQPGQSLTLIATANQGSEATYESGFVIDKFPISRPNLTFSTLTVSNMSPEDSSIYLCSVESANVRTQYFGPGTRLLVL.

V usage is TRBV5-4 and J usage is TRBJ2-1; no reliable D call. The germline CDR1 and CDR2 sequences are SGHNT and YYREEE (reference sequence). V lost 5 bases and J 7 bases, leaving 13 bases between the germline ends. The length of the CDR3 is 13 residues. CDR3 coding DNA: TGTGCCAGCAGGGTAGTGGTGGAGAATGAGCAGTTCTTC. It is translated as CASRVVVENEQFF. Complete variable domain (other parts from reference TRBV5-4 and TRBJ2-1): ETGVTQSPTHLIKTRGQQVTLRCSSQSGHNTVSWYQQALGQGPQFIFQYYREEENGRGNFPPRFSGLQFPNYSSELNVNALELDDSALYLCASRVVVENEQFFGPGTRLTVL.

The chain employs TRBV19 and TRBJ1-5, with D perhaps TRBD1 (6 bases). V was shortened by 4 bases and J by 2 bases, with 18 bases between the two germline ends. Germline V gene data show CDR1 as LNHDA and CDR2 as SQIVND (reference sequence). There are 17 residues in the CDR3. Here the CDR3 reads CASSTPAGGPRNQPQHF. For the CDR3, the DNA is TGTGCCAGTAGTACCCCCGCCGGGGGGCCCCGCAATCAGCCCCAGCATTTT.

This clone was seen a single time. V and J are TRBV5-5 and TRBJ2-1; 9 bases align to TRBD2. The germline gives CDR1 SGHKS, CDR2 YYEKEE (reference sequence). This CDR3 is built from 15 residues. Unmatched junction bases numbered 12, after V lost 4 bases and J lost 10 bases. The CDR3 protein is CASSPRTSAVGEQFF. The CDR3 region has the DNA TGTGCCAGCAGCCCCCGGACTAGCGCCGTGGGAGAGCAGTTCTTC.

The V call is TRBV5-1, the J call TRBJ2-2; perhaps TRBD1 as D (6 bases). This CDR3 has 16 residues. V lost 4 bases and J 6 bases, leaving 19 bases between the germline ends. CDR1 SGHRS and CDR2 YFSETQ come from the germline V gene. For the CDR3, the DNA is TGCGCCAGCAGCCCCCAGGGTGGGACACGGGCCGGGGAGCTGTTTTTT. Encoded protein: CASSPQGGTRAGELFF.

The V gene is TRBV4-3, the J gene TRBJ2-1, with 7 nucleotides matching TRBD2. Trimming cost V 0 bases and J 2 bases; bases outside gene matches: 4. Germline V CDR1 and CDR2: LGHNA, YSLEER. The CDR3 loop spans 16 amino acids. CDR3 bases: TGCGCCAGCAGCCAAGATCGCCGGGGGGCCTACAATGAGCAGTTCTTC. Protein product: CASSQDRRGAYNEQFF.

The chain combines TRBV7-3 with TRBJ2-1, with a weak D call TRBD1 (6 bases). In germline, CDR1 is SGHTA, CDR2 FQGTGA. Trimming cost V 5 bases and J 5 bases, with 13 bases left between them. The CDR3 is made up of 14 amino acids. CDR3 protein: CASSPRGSDNEQFF. DNA of the CDR3: TGTGCCAGCAGCCCTAGGGGGAGCGACAATGAGCAGTTCTTC.

This clone was observed a handful of times. Here the CDR3 DNA reads TGTGCCAGTAGTATCGGGCGGACTTATGGCTACACCTTC. As protein: CASSIGRTYGYTF. The rearrangement joins TRBV19 to TRBJ1-2; D ambiguous. This CDR3 is built from 13 residues. The V end lost 3 bases, the J end lost 5 bases, and 10 bases lay between the germline ends. Germline assignment: CDR1 LNHDA and CDR2 SQIVND (reference sequence).

The chain links TRBV7-3 to TRBJ2-1; TRBD2 matches 14 bases. This CDR3 is 15 amino acids long. Unmatched junction bases numbered 6, after V lost 5 bases and J lost 9 bases. Germline assignment: CDR1 SGHTA and CDR2 FQGTGA. The CDR3 sequence: CASSTGTSGSGEQFF. In DNA, the CDR3 is TGTGCCAGCAGCACCGGGACTAGCGGGAGCGGTGAGCAGTTCTTC.

The CDR3 sequence: CASRGGGEPNYGYTF. Here the CDR3 DNA reads TGTGCCAGCCGCGGGGGGGGCGAGCCTAACTATGGCTACACCTTC. The chain couples TRBV7-6 to TRBJ1-2, with a tentative D call TRBD1 (6 bases). The CDR3 sequence is 15 residues long. Germline loops: CDR1 SGHVS, CDR2 FNYEAQ. Between the trimmed V and J ends, which lost 8 bases and 0 bases, there was a span of 16 bases.